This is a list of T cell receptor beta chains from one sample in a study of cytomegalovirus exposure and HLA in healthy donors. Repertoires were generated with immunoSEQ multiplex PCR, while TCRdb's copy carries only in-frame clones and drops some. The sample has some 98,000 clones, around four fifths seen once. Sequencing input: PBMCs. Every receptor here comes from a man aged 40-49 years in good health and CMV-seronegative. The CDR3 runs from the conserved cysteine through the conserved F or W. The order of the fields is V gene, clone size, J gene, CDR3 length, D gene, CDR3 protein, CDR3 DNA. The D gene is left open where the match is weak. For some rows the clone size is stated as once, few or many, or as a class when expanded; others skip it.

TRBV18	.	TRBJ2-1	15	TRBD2	CASSRGGRENNEQFF	TGTGCCAGCTCACGGGGAGGGCGAGAGAACAATGAGCAGTTCTTC
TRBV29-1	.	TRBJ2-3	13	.	CSETGLGTDTQYF	TGCAGCGAAACAGGGTTGGGTACAGATACGCAGTATTTT
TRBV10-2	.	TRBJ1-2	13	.	CASSEAGAYGYTF	TGCGCCAGCAGTGAGGCAGGGGCCTATGGCTACACCTTC
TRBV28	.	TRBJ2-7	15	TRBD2	CASSGRTSGKHEQYF	TGTGCCAGCAGTGGTCGGACTAGCGGGAAACACGAGCAGTACTTC
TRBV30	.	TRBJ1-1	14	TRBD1	CAWRTGDEGTEAFF	TGTGCCTGGAGGACAGGGGATGAGGGCACTGAAGCTTTCTTT
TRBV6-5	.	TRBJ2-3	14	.	CASSYGREADTQYF	TGTGCCAGCAGTTACGGCAGGGAGGCAGATACGCAGTATTTT
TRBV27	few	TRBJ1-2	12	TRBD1	CASSSTGAGYTF	TGTGCCAGCAGTAGCACAGGGGCTGGCTACACCTTC
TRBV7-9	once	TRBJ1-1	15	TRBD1	CASSPAGTGITEAFF	TGTGCCAGCAGCCCGGCCGGGACAGGAATTACTGAAGCTTTCTTT
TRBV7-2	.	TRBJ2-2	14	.	CASSLQMNTGELFF	TGTGCCAGCAGCTTACAGATGAACACCGGGGAGCTGTTTTTT
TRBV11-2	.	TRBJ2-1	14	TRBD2	CASSLGTSIDEQFF	TGTGCCAGCAGCCTGGGGACTAGCATCGATGAGCAGTTCTTC
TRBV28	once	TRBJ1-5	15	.	CASSLPSIRGQPQHF	TGTGCCAGCAGTTTACCCTCGATCCGCGGTCAGCCCCAGCATTTT
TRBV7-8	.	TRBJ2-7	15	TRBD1	CASSHHGQGSHEQYF	TGTGCCAGCAGCCACCACGGACAGGGTTCCCACGAGCAGTACTTC
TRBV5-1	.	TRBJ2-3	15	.	CASSRGLPITDTQYF	TGCGCCAGCAGCCGGGGACTTCCGATCACAGATACGCAGTATTTT
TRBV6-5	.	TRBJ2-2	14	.	CASSYSVAAGELFF	TGTGCCAGCAGTTACTCGGTGGCGGCCGGGGAGCTGTTTTTT
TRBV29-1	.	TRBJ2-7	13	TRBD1	CSVGQGSSYEQYF	TGCAGCGTGGGACAGGGAAGCTCCTACGAGCAGTACTTC
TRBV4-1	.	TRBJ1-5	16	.	CASSQEQGAGNQPQHF	TGCGCCAGCAGCCAGGAACAGGGAGCGGGCAATCAGCCCCAGCATTTT
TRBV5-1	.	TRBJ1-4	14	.	CASSFDIANEKLFF	TGCGCCAGCAGCTTTGACATAGCTAATGAAAAACTGTTTTTT
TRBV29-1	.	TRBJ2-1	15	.	CSVESRGPSYNEQFF	TGCAGCGTTGAAAGCAGGGGACCCTCCTACAATGAGCAGTTCTTC
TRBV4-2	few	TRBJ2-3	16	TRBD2	CASSQELAGGTDTQYF	TGTGCCAGCAGCCAAGAACTAGCGGGGGGTACAGATACGCAGTATTTT
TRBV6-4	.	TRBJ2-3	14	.	CASSDGPGADTQYF	TGTGCCAGCAGTGACGGCCCCGGGGCAGATACGCAGTATTTT
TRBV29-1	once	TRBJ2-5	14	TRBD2	CSVASGGARETQYF	TGCAGCGTTGCGAGCGGGGGGGCCCGTGAGACCCAGTACTTC
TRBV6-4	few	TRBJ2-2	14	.	CASSSTATTGELFF	TGTGCCAGCAGTTCGACAGCGACTACCGGGGAGCTGTTTTTT
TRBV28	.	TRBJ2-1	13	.	CASSLSYYNEQFF	TGTGCCAGCAGTTTATCCTACTACAATGAGCAGTTCTTC
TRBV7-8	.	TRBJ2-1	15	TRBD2	CASSWIAGGTTEQFF	TGTGCCAGCAGCTGGATAGCGGGGGGGACAACTGAGCAGTTCTTC
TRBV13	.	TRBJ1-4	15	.	CASSVRSGGNEKLFF	TGTGCCAGCAGTGTCCGGTCGGGTGGTAATGAAAAACTGTTTTTT
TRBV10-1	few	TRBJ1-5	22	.	CASSEVRVEPRVGSGSNQPQHF	TGCGCCAGCAGTGAGGTAAGGGTTGAACCTCGAGTAGGATCGGGGAGCAATCAGCCCCAGCATTTT
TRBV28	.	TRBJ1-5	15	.	CASSLPGGGGQPQHF	TGTGCCAGCAGTTTGCCCGGGGGAGGGGGGCAGCCCCAGCATTTT
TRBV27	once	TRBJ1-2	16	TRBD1	CASSLTPTGGWNGYTF	TGTGCCAGCAGTCTTACCCCAACAGGGGGCTGGAATGGCTACACCTTC
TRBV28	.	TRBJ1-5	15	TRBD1	CASSSPGTGAMSQHF	TGTGCCAGCAGTTCCCCCGGGACAGGGGCGATGTCCCAGCATTTT
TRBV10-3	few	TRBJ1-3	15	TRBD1	CAAGTGVLSGNTIYF	TGTGCCGCCGGGACAGGGGTTCTCTCTGGAAACACCATATATTTT
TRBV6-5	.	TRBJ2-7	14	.	CASSALRGYYEQYF	TGTGCCAGCAGCGCTTTAAGGGGATACTACGAGCAGTACTTC